The sequence of this T cell receptor (beta chain) was determined in a study of blood T cell repertoires in COVID-19. On the study more broadly: There were acute and convalescent COVID-19 samples, and they came from the United States, Italy and Spain. From T cells, B-cell-depleted T cells, or PBMCs came the material, which was cDNA or gDNA.

V shed 5 bases, J shed 7 bases, and the junction held 6 bases outside the gene matches. The CDR3 spans 15 residues. CDR1 and CDR2 from the germline V gene are SGHVS and FQNEAQ. Enrolment of Seattle patients took place during active infection, and they were followed longitudinally. Authors' data handling: Reference gene primer amplification gave estimated nucleated cell counts. This table comes from immunoSEQ multiplex PCR, and its TCRdb copy is limited to in-frame clones, with some not included. From that table come the V and J calls and clone size; the DNA was used to work out D and trimming. Among some 150,000 clones listed, about 90% were seen once.

The material sequenced was peripheral blood. This sequence was found in a woman aged 60-70 years with COVID-19, enrolled during active disease. The chain recombines TRBV7-8 with TRBJ1-6, with 9 bases that match TRBD1. Written as DNA, the CDR3 is TGTGCCAGCAGCCCGAGGGACAGGGAGAATTCACCCCTCCACTTT. Encoded protein: CASSPRDRENSPLHF.